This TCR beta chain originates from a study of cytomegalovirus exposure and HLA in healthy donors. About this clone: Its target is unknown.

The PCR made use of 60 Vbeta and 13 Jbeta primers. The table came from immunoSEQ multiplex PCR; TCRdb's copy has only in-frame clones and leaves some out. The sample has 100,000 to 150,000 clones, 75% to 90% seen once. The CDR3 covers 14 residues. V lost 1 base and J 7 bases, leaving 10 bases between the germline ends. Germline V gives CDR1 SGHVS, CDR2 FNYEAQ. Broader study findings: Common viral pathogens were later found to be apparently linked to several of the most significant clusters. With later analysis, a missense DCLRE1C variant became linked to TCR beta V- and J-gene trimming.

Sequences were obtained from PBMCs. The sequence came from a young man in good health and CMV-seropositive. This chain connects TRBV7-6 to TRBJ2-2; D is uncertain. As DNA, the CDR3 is TGTGCCAGCAGCTTAGGGAGACCCGACGGGGAGCTGTTTTTT. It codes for CASSLGRPDGELFF.